A selection of T cell receptor beta chains follows, all from one sample in a study of T-cell memory formation after mild COVID-19. From the 5' RACE reads, TCRdb called clonotypes with MiXCR, one entry per CDR3 protein. This table holds tens of thousands of distinct CDR3 sequences, less than 15% found once. Sequenced sample: PBMCs or a T cell subset sorted from them (not recorded which). These receptors came from a man younger than 35 who had mild COVID-19 (a few samples of this study predate the infection). Cell type and time point are not known. Both conserved end residues are part of each CDR3. Fields, in order: J gene, D gene, V gene, clone size, CDR3 protein, CDR3 DNA. The D gene is left open where the match is weak. Size is stated for part of the rows, as once, few or many counts, or as a class when the clone is expanded.

TRBJ2-5 | . | TRBV5-1 | . | CASNSPGEETQYF | TGCGCCAGCAACTCTCCAGGGGAAGAGACCCAGTACTTC
TRBJ2-3 | TRBD1 | TRBV5-1 | many | CASSSGTDFTDTQYF | TGCGCCAGCAGTTCCGGGACAGACTTCACAGATACGCAGTATTTT
TRBJ2-7 | TRBD2 | TRBV7-9 | few | CASSFGLAGAYEQYF | TGTGCCAGCAGCTTCGGACTAGCGGGGGCCTACGAGCAGTACTTC
TRBJ1-1 | TRBD1 | TRBV29-1 | . | CSVTQGATNTEAFF | TGCAGCGTAACCCAGGGGGCCACGAACACTGAAGCTTTCTTT
TRBJ1-6 | . | TRBV4-3 | many | CASSQEGIVANSPLHF | TGCGCCAGCAGCCAAGAGGGTATAGTAGCTAATTCACCCCTCCACTTT
TRBJ2-5 | TRBD2 | TRBV7-9 | medium-sized | CASSFGTSGGEETQYF | TGTGCCAGCAGCTTCGGAACTAGCGGGGGAGAAGAGACCCAGTACTTC
TRBJ1-1 | . | TRBV7-9 | few | CASSSRQRPVEAFF | TGTGCCAGCAGCTCCCGACAGAGACCGGTTGAAGCTTTCTTT
TRBJ2-2 | TRBD2 | TRBV7-2 | few | CASRLSGGNTGELFF | TGTGCCAGCAGGCTTAGCGGGGGGAACACCGGGGAGCTGTTTTTT
TRBJ2-5 | . | TRBV12-5 | many | CASGLDTRETQYF | TGTGCTAGTGGTTTGGATACGAGGGAGACCCAGTACTTC
TRBJ1-1 | . | TRBV15 | many | CATSRRGTPDVFF | TGTGCCACCAGCAGACGAGGAACGCCTGACGTTTTCTTT
TRBJ2-1 | . | TRBV5-1 | many | CASRLQGTYNEQFF | TGCGCCAGCAGGTTACAGGGAACCTACAATGAGCAGTTCTTC
TRBJ2-1 | . | TRBV7-9 | few | CASSSQNTVGEQFF | TGTGCCAGCAGCTCCCAGAATACTGTAGGTGAGCAGTTCTTC
TRBJ2-1 | TRBD2 | TRBV29-1 | few | CSVEGSGGFSEQFF | TGCAGCGTTGAGGGAAGCGGGGGGTTTTCGGAGCAGTTCTTC
TRBJ1-4 | . | TRBV29-1 | many | CSVGPGGAEKLFF | TGCAGCGTTGGACCCGGCGGGGCTGAAAAACTGTTTTTT
TRBJ1-6 | . | TRBV6-5 | few | CASSLFPGGLGSPLHF | TGTGCCAGCAGCCTCTTCCCCGGGGGGCTTGGTTCACCCCTCCACTTT
TRBJ2-3 | . | TRBV20-1 | few | CSANGRIDTQYF | TGCAGTGCTAACGGGAGAATAGATACGCAGTATTTT
TRBJ2-1 | TRBD2 | TRBV5-1 | many | CASSHSGASEQFF | TGCGCCAGCAGCCACAGCGGGGCTTCTGAGCAGTTCTTC
TRBJ1-1 | . | TRBV20-1 | few | CSASMGGMGTEAFF | TGCAGTGCTAGCATGGGAGGGATGGGCACTGAAGCTTTCTTT
TRBJ2-5 | . | TRBV29-1 | many | CSVFGDQETQYF | TGCAGCGTTTTCGGGGATCAAGAGACCCAGTACTTC
TRBJ2-7 | . | TRBV13 | . | CASRGGAYEQYF | TGTGCCAGCAGAGGAGGGGCCTACGAGCAGTACTTC
TRBJ1-2 | TRBD1 | TRBV12-3/TRBV12-4 | . | CASSFGQGVGYGYTF | TGTGCCAGCAGTTTCGGGCAGGGGGTTGGGTATGGCTACACCTTC